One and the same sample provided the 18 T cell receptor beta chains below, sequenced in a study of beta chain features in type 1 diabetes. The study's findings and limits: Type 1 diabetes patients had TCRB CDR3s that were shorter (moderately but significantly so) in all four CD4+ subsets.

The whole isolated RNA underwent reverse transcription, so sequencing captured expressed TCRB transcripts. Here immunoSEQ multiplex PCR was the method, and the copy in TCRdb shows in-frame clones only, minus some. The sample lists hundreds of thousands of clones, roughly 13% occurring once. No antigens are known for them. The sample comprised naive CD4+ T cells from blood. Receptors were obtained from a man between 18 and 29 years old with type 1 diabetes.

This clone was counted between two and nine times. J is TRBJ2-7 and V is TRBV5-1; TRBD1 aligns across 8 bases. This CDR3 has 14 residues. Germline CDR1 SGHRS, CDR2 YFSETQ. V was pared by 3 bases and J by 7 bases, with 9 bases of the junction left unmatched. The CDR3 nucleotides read TGCGCCAGCAGCTCTGTCGACAGGGGCTATGAGCAGTACTTC. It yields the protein CASSSVDRGYEQYF.

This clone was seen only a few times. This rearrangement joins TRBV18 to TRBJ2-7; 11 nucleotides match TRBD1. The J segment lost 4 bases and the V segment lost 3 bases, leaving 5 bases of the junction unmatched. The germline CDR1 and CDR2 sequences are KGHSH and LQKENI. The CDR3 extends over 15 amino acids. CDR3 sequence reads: CASSPSWDRGYEQYF. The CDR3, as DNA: TGTGCCAGCTCACCCTCCTGGGACAGGGGGTACGAGCAGTACTTC.

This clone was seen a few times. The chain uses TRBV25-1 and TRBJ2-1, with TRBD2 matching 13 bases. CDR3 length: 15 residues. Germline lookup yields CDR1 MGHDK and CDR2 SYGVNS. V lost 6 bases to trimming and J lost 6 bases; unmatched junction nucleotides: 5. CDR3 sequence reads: CASSGTSGGANEQFF. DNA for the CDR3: TGTGCCAGCAGCGGTACTAGCGGGGGGGCCAATGAGCAGTTCTTC.

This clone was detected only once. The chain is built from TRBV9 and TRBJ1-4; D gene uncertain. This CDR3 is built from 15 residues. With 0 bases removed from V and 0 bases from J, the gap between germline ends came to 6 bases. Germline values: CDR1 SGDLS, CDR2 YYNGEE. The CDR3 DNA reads TGTGCCAGCAGCGTAGGATGGGCAACTAATGAAAAACTGTTTTTT. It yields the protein CASSVGWATNEKLFF.

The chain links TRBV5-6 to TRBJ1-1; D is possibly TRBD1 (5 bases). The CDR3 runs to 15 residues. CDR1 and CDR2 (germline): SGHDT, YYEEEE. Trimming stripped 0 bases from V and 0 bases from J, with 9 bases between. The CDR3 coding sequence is TGTGCCAGCAGCTTGGGGGGACGGATGAACACTGAAGCTTTCTTT. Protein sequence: CASSLGGRMNTEAFF. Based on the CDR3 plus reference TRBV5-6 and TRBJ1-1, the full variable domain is DAGVTQSPTHLIKTRGQQVTLRCSPKSGHDTVSWYQQALGQGPQFIFQYYEEEERQRGNFPDRFSGHQFPNYSSELNVNALLLGDSALYLCASSLGGRMNTEAFFGQGTRLTVV.

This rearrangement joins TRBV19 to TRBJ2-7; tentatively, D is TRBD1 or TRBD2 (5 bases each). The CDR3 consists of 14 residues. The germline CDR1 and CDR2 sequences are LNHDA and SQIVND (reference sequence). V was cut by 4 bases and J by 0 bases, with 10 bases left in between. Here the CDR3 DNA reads TGTGCCAGTAGTAGACAGCGGAGCTCCTACGAGCAGTACTTC. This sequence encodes CASSRQRSSYEQYF.

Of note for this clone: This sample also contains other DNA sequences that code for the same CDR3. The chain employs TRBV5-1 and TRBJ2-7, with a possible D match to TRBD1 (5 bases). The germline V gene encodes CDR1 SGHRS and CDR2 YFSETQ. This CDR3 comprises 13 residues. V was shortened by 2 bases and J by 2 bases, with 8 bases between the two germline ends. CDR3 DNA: TGCGCCAGCAGCTTCGACAGAGCCTACGAGCAGTACTTC. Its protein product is CASSFDRAYEQYF.

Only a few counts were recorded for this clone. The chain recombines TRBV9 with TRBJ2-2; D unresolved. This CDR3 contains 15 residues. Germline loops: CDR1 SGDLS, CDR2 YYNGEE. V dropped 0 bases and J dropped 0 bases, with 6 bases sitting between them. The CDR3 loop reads CASSVEGTNTGELFF. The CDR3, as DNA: TGTGCCAGCAGCGTAGAAGGGACGAACACCGGGGAGCTGTTTTTT.

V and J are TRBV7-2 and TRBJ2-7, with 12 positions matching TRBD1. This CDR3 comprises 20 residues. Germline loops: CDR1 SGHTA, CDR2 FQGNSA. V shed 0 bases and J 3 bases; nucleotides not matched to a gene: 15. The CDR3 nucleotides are TGTGCCAGCAGCTTAGCGGTATCGGGACAGGGGGCTTCGGTGAGCTACGAGCAGTACTTC. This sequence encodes CASSLAVSGQGASVSYEQYF.

The CDR3: CASSLKRGGTVTYEQYF. In DNA, the CDR3 is TGTGCCAGCAGTTTAAAACGTGGCGGGACAGTAACCTACGAGCAGTACTTC. The chain carries TRBV27 and TRBJ2-7, with a possible D match to TRBD1 (7 bases). This CDR3 is 17 amino acids long. The germline V and J ends were trimmed by 2 bases and 2 bases, with 19 bases remaining between them. Germline CDR1 MNHEY, CDR2 SMNVEV (reference sequence).

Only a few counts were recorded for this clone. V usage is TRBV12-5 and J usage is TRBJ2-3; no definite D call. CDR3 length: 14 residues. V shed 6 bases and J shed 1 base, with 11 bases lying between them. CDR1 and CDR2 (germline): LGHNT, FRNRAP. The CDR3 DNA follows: TGTGCTAGTGGCCCGCTCGACGGCACAGATACGCAGTATTTT. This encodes CASGPLDGTDTQYF.

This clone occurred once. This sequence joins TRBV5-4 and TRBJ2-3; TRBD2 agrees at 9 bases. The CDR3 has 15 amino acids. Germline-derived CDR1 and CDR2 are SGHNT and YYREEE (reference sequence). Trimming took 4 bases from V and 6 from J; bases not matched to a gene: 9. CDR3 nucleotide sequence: TGTGCCAGCAGCACGGAGCGGGGGGCTTGGGATACGCAGTATTTT. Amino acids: CASSTERGAWDTQYF.

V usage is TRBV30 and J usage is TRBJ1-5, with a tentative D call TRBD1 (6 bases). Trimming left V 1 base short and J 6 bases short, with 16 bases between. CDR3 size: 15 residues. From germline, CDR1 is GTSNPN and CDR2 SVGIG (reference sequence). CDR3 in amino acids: CAWSEGGAAGQPQHF. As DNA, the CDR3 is TGTGCCTGGAGTGAAGGGGGGGCCGCGGGTCAGCCCCAGCATTTT.

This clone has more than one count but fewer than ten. The CDR3 DNA reads TGCGCCAGCACCCGGGGCGACCCCACAGATACGCAGTATTTT. Protein: CASTRGDPTDTQYF. The chain links TRBV4-1 to TRBJ2-3; TRBD1 or TRBD2 may be the D gene (5 bases each). Germline CDR1 MGHRA, CDR2 YSYEKL. The CDR3 runs to 14 residues. Trimming shortened V by 7 bases and J by 2 bases, and 13 bases separated the two germline ends.

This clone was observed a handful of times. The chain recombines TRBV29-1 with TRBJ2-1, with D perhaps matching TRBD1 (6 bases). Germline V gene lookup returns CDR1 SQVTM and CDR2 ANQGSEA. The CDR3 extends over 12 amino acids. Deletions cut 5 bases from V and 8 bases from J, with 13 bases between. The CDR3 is CSVQQGVDEQFF. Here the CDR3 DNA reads TGCAGCGTTCAACAGGGAGTCGATGAGCAGTTCTTC.

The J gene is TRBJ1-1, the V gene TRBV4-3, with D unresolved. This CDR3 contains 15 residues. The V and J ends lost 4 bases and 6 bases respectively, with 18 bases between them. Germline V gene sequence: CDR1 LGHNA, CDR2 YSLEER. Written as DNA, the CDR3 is TGCGCCAGCAGCCTACCCGGCAAGGTTCCCGCTGAAGCTTTCTTT. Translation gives CASSLPGKVPAEAFF.

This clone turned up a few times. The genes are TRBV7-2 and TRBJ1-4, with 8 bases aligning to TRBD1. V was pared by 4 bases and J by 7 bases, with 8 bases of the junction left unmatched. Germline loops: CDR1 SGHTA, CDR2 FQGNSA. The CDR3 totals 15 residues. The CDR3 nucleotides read TGTGCCAGCAGCTACACAGGGGGTAGTAGTGAAAAACTGTTTTTT. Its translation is CASSYTGGSSEKLFF.

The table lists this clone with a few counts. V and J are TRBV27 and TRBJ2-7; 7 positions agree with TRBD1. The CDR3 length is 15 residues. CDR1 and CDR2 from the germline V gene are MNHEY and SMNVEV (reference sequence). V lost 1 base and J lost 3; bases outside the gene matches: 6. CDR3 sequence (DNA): TGTGCCAGCAGTTTATTAGGGACAGCGAACTACGAGCAGTACTTC. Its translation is CASSLLGTANYEQYF.